These 30 T cell receptor beta chains were sequenced from one sample in a study of shared clonotypes between healthy human individuals. TCRdb's copy holds only in-frame clones and misses some; the assay was immunoSEQ multiplex PCR. This sample carries about a million clones, around three quarters of them seen once, and the ten largest clones take almost 0.9%. The specimen was memory CD4+ T cells from PBMCs. The subset is: CD45RA-negative fraction. The receptors here all came from a man younger than 35 in good health. Some clones in this sample may be carry-over from other donors' samples.

The genes are TRBV28 and TRBJ1-2; the D is unclear. CDR1 MDHEN and CDR2 SYDVKM come from the germline V gene. V shed 6 bases and J shed 3 bases, with 11 bases lying between them. The CDR3 contains 13 residues. DNA for the CDR3: TGTGCCAGCAGATACCCCGCCGACTATGGCTACACCTTC. Protein: CASRYPADYGYTF.

This clone showed up just a few times. J is TRBJ2-2 and V is TRBV7-3; possibly TRBD1 for D (6 bases). V was cut by 4 bases and J by 5 bases, with 8 bases left in between. This CDR3 has 13 amino acids. Germline values: CDR1 SGHTA, CDR2 FQGTGA. The DNA for the CDR3 is TGTGCCAGCAGCTCCGACAGGACCGGGGAGCTGTTTTTT. Residues: CASSSDRTGELFF.

The chain is built from TRBV9 and TRBJ2-1, with TRBD2 matching over 9 bases. Trimming cost V 1 base and J 15 bases; bases outside gene matches: 5. The CDR3 totals 12 residues. The germline V gene encodes CDR1 SGDLS and CDR2 YYNGEE. The CDR3 sequence: CASSVLREGSFF. In nucleotides, the CDR3 is TGTGCCAGCAGCGTATTGCGGGAGGGCTCGTTCTTC.

This sequence joins TRBV11-3 and TRBJ1-1, with no clear D. The V and J ends lost 6 bases and 5 bases respectively, with 16 bases between them. The CDR3 spans 14 residues. CDR1 and CDR2 from the germline V gene are SGHNT and YENEEA. CDR3 bases: TGTGCCAGCAGTCTCACCGGAGCGGGGACTGAAGCTTTCTTT. This codes for CASSLTGAGTEAFF.

The rearrangement joins TRBV5-8 to TRBJ2-7; a weak D match, TRBD2 (6 bases). This CDR3 has 15 residues. Germline V CDR1 and CDR2: SGHTS, YDEGEE. V was shortened by 4 bases and J by 2 bases, with 16 bases between the two germline ends. In DNA form, the CDR3 reads TGTGCCAGCAGCCCGCGAAGGACTAACCCCTACGAGCAGTACTTC. Translated: CASSPRRTNPYEQYF.

V and J are TRBV7-9 and TRBJ2-7, with D perhaps matching TRBD2 (5 bases). This CDR3 has 15 amino acids. The V end was cut by 0 bases, the J end by 2 bases, with 11 bases between. From germline, CDR1 is SEHNR and CDR2 FQNEAQ (reference sequence). This CDR3 is CASSLAWTDTYEQYF. CDR3 sequence (DNA): TGTGCCAGCAGCTTAGCGTGGACTGATACCTACGAGCAGTACTTC.

V usage is TRBV7-3 and J usage is TRBJ2-5, with 7 bases identical to TRBD1. Germline trimming cut 2 bases from V and 5 bases from J; bases unmatched to any gene: 5. Germline V gives CDR1 SGHTA, CDR2 FQGTGA. The length of the CDR3 is 14 residues. The CDR3 nucleotides read TGTGCCAGCAGCTTATTTAACAGGGGCGAGACCCAGTACTTC. As protein: CASSLFNRGETQYF. The full variable domain, its missing parts supplied by reference TRBV7-3 and TRBJ2-5, is GAGVSQTPSNKVTEKGKYVELRCDPISGHTALYWYRQSLGQGPEFLIYFQGTGAADDSGLPNDRFFAVRPEGSVSTLKIQRTERGDSAVYLCASSLFNRGETQYFGPGTRLLVL.

Only one count was recorded for this clone. The chain employs TRBV2 and TRBJ2-3; 10 bases align to TRBD1. The CDR3 consists of 15 residues. V dropped 7 bases and J dropped 2; count of bases not matched to a gene: 6. Germline V gene data show CDR1 as SNHLY and CDR2 as FYNNEI. CDR3 sequence (DNA): TGTGCCAGCACCAGACAGGGGGCTAACACAGATACGCAGTATTTT. Its protein is CASTRQGANTDTQYF.

The J gene is TRBJ2-2, the V gene TRBV19, with D unclear. The CDR3 spans 11 residues. Germline loops: CDR1 LNHDA, CDR2 SQIVND (reference sequence). Trimming removed 5 bases at V and 3 bases at J, with 1 base between. CDR3 in amino acids: CASSYTGELFF. Here the CDR3 DNA reads TGTGCCAGTAGTTACACCGGGGAGCTGTTTTTT. Looking up the rest from reference TRBV19 and TRBJ2-2 gives the full variable domain: DGGITQSPKYLFRKEGQNVTLSCEQNLNHDAMYWYRQDPGQGLRLIYYSQIVNDFQKGDIAEGYSVSREKKESFPLTVTSAQKNPTAFYLCASSYTGELFFGEGSRLTVL.

This chain uses TRBV2 with TRBJ2-5; D is unresolved. Germline-derived CDR1 and CDR2 are SNHLY and FYNNEI. The CDR3 contains 11 residues. V gave up 2 bases and J gave up 5 bases, with 3 bases separating them. CDR3 coding DNA: TGTGCCAGCAGTGAATACGAGACCCAGTACTTC. This translates into CASSEYETQYF. The whole variable domain, filled in from reference TRBV2 and TRBJ2-5, reads EPEVTQTPSHQVTQMGQEVILRCVPISNHLYFYWYRQILGQKVEFLVSFYNNEISEKSEIFDDQFSVERPDGSNFTLKIRSTKLEDSAMYFCASSEYETQYFGPGTRLLVL.

This rearrangement joins TRBV30 to TRBJ2-5; 7 bases are shared with TRBD1. The J call may be in error: the DNA end matches TRBJ2-7 better. This CDR3 has 14 amino acids. Germline lookup yields CDR1 GTSNPN and CDR2 SVGIG (reference sequence). Written as DNA, the CDR3 is TGTGCCTGGAGTGGACAGGGCTCTACCTACGAGCAGTACTTC. It specifies CAWSGQGSTYEQYF.

The chain is built from TRBV14 and TRBJ2-7; a weak D match, TRBD1 (5 bases). Germline CDR1 SGHDN, CDR2 FVKESK. The V end lost 4 bases, the J end lost 5 bases, and 12 bases lay between the germline ends. There are 13 residues in the CDR3. CDR3 sequence: CASSPLGRDEQYF. DNA for the CDR3: TGTGCCAGCAGCCCGCTGGGCAGGGACGAGCAGTACTTC.

This clone was detected ten times or more. The chain combines TRBV30 with TRBJ1-2, with 8 bases that match TRBD1. V lost 1 base, J lost 0 bases, and 7 bases stayed unmatched. The CDR3 contains 16 residues. Germline assignment: CDR1 GTSNPN and CDR2 SVGIG (reference sequence). The CDR3 reads CAWSEGTGLANYGYTF. The CDR3 DNA sequence: TGTGCCTGGAGTGAGGGGACAGGACTAGCTAACTATGGCTACACCTTC.

This chain links TRBV5-4 with TRBJ2-5, with 8 bases lining up with TRBD1. CDR3 length equals 15 residues. Germline CDR1 and CDR2: SGHNT and YYREEE (reference sequence). V was clipped by 4 bases and J by 2 bases; unmatched bases: 7. The CDR3 DNA is TGTGCCAGCAGCCGAAACGGACAGGGACAAGAGACCCAGTACTTC. It encodes CASSRNGQGQETQYF. Full variable domain (missing parts from reference TRBV5-4 and TRBJ2-5): ETGVTQSPTHLIKTRGQQVTLRCSSQSGHNTVSWYQQALGQGPQFIFQYYREEENGRGNFPPRFSGLQFPNYSSELNVNALELDDSALYLCASSRNGQGQETQYFGPGTRLLVL.

This clone has just one count. The chain carries TRBV30 and TRBJ2-7; tentative D call: TRBD2 (5 bases). The CDR3 spans 13 residues. Deletions cut 0 bases from V and 4 bases from J, with 10 bases between. Germline CDR1 and CDR2: GTSNPN and SVGIG (reference sequence). CDR3 amino acids: CAWSVGLVYEQYF. CDR3 DNA sequence: TGTGCCTGGAGTGTTGGACTCGTATACGAGCAGTACTTC.

This clone was found a few times. The V call is TRBV5-4, the J call TRBJ2-5, with D tentatively TRBD2 (6 bases). The ends were cut back, 0 bases at V and 1 base at J, with 10 bases in the middle. Germline CDR1 reads SGHNT; CDR2 reads YYREEE (reference sequence). This CDR3 is 15 amino acids long. The CDR3 region has the DNA TGTGCCAGCAGCTTGGTTAGCGGAGTCCAAGAGACCCAGTACTTC. Translation gives CASSLVSGVQETQYF.

On this clone: This may be a read error: a much more frequent sequence differs by one nucleotide. The chain has TRBV27 and TRBJ2-2, with D possibly matching TRBD2 (6 bases). The CDR3 totals 16 residues. V was clipped by 2 bases and J by 0 bases, with 10 bases between them. The germline CDR1 and CDR2 sequences are MNHEY and SMNVEV (reference sequence). The CDR3 region is CASSLKPGANTGELFF. The DNA of the CDR3 is TGTGCCAGCAGTTTAAAGCCGGGGGCGAACACCGGGGAGCTGTTTTTT.

V usage is TRBV28 and J usage is TRBJ1-4; the D is unclear. The CDR3 totals 14 residues. CDR1 is MDHEN and CDR2 is SYDVKM in the germline V gene. Trimming took off 4 bases at V and 4 bases at J, with 10 bases between the two ends. As DNA, the CDR3 is TGTGCCAGCAGTTACGGGATCATTAATGAAAAACTGTTTTTT. This sequence encodes CASSYGIINEKLFF.

The rearrangement joins TRBV10-1 to TRBJ1-2; 9 bases map to TRBD1. The CDR3 runs 16 residues. Germline trimming cut 6 bases from V and 3 bases from J; bases unmatched to any gene: 11. Germline assignment: CDR1 WNHNN and CDR2 SYGVQD (reference sequence). CDR3 in DNA: TGCGCCAGCAGCGAACCGGGACAGGGCTGGGACTATGGCTACACCTTC. It specifies CASSEPGQGWDYGYTF.

With respect to this clone: Since a far larger clone is one base different, this is likely a read error. The chain carries TRBV29-1 and TRBJ2-7; the match to TRBD1 covers 7 bases. Germline V lookup: CDR1 SQVTM, CDR2 ANQGSEA. This CDR3 contains 14 residues. CDR3 in amino acids: CNALRGTALDEQYF. The CDR3 nucleotides read TGCAACGCCCTGAGGGGGACAGCCTTGGACGAGCAGTACTTC.

The chain has TRBV19 and TRBJ1-5; D might be TRBD1 (6 bases). The CDR3 covers 17 residues. The V end lost 3 bases, the J end lost 7 bases, and 22 bases lay between the germline ends. Germline values: CDR1 LNHDA, CDR2 SQIVND (reference sequence). This chain's CDR3 is CASSILRLGGGRQPQHF. In DNA, the CDR3 is TGTGCCAGTAGTATCCTCCGGTTAGGGGGGGGGAGACAGCCCCAGCATTTT.

The V call is TRBV5-1, the J call TRBJ2-3; 8 bases map to TRBD1. This CDR3 region has 19 residues. Unmatched junction bases numbered 13, after V lost 0 bases and J lost 1 base. CDR1 SGHRS and CDR2 YFSETQ come from the germline V gene. The CDR3 spells CASSLAFGQGEAGTDTQYF. Here the CDR3 DNA reads TGCGCCAGCAGCTTGGCTTTCGGACAGGGTGAGGCAGGCACAGATACGCAGTATTTT.

The CDR3 nucleotides are TGTGCCAGCAGTAACCGGGACAGGGTGGGTGAAAAACTGTTTTTT. Residues: CASSNRDRVGEKLFF. The chain couples TRBV6-6 to TRBJ1-4, with TRBD1 matching 9 bases. Germline trimming cut 5 bases from V and 7 bases from J; bases unmatched to any gene: 8. The germline V gene encodes CDR1 MNHNY and CDR2 SVGAGI (reference sequence). The CDR3 has 15 residues.

For the CDR3, the DNA is TGTGCCTCCTCGGACCTGAACCACTCTGGAAACACCATATATTTT. Translated: CASSDLNHSGNTIYF. J is TRBJ1-3 and V is TRBV30, with D uncertain. The V and J ends lost 7 bases and 0 bases respectively, with 16 bases between them. CDR3 length: 15 amino acids. Germline V gene lookup returns CDR1 GTSNPN and CDR2 SVGIG (reference sequence).

The chain uses TRBV11-2 and TRBJ2-7; 9 bases are a match to TRBD1. The CDR3 runs 17 residues. CDR1 is SGHAT, CDR2 FQNNGV, per germline. V gave up 5 bases and J gave up 5 bases; unmatched junction bases: 16. The CDR3 here is CASSLRPRGQGSDEQYF. The CDR3 DNA reads TGTGCCAGCAGCCTACGACCCCGAGGACAGGGGTCGGACGAGCAGTACTTC.

The J gene is TRBJ2-2, the V gene TRBV5-6, with D tentatively TRBD2 (6 bases). CDR3 length: 16 residues. In germline, CDR1 is SGHDT, CDR2 YYEEEE. V lost 4 bases and J lost 3, with 16 bases in between. In nucleotides, the CDR3 is TGTGCCAGCAGCCCGATGGTGGGAGGAGACACCGGGGAGCTGTTTTTT. Translation gives CASSPMVGGDTGELFF.

This chain links TRBV11-1 with TRBJ1-2; a possible D gene is TRBD1 (6 bases). Between the trimmed V and J ends, which lost 4 bases and 4 bases, there was a span of 13 bases. This CDR3 has 14 amino acids. CDR1 SGHAT and CDR2 FQDESV come from the germline V gene (reference sequence). CDR3 protein: CASSSTGVLYGYTF. The CDR3 DNA follows: TGTGCCAGCAGCTCGACAGGAGTCCTCTATGGCTACACCTTC.

The chain links TRBV7-9 to TRBJ2-3; the D is unclear. The CDR3 consists of 13 residues. V lost 5 bases and J lost 0, with 6 bases in between. Germline V gene data show CDR1 as SEHNR and CDR2 as FQNEAQ (reference sequence). The CDR3 bases are TGTGCCAGCAGCCCCGTTAGCACAGATACGCAGTATTTT. Protein: CASSPVSTDTQYF.

Comments on this clone: A clone one base away is much larger, so this may be a read error. The chain recombines TRBV4-3 with TRBJ1-3, with D maybe TRBD2 (6 bases). The closer fit of TRBJ2-2 to the DNA end suggests the J call may be wrong. The length of the CDR3 is 18 residues. Germline V gene sequence: CDR1 LGHNA, CDR2 YSLEER. CDR3 sequence reads: CASSRRLYSREGTGELFF. CDR3 sequence (DNA): TGCGCCAGCAGCCGACGTCTTTATTCGCGGGAAGGAACCGGGGAGCTGTTTTTT.

The rearrangement uses TRBV28 and TRBJ2-7, with D possibly matching TRBD2 (5 bases). CDR3 length: 14 amino acids. CDR1 MDHEN and CDR2 SYDVKM come from the germline V gene. Trimming shortened V by 3 bases and J by 2 bases, and 11 bases separated the two germline ends. The CDR3 spells CASSFSGSTYEQYF. DNA of the CDR3: TGTGCCAGCAGTTTCTCGGGATCAACCTACGAGCAGTACTTC.